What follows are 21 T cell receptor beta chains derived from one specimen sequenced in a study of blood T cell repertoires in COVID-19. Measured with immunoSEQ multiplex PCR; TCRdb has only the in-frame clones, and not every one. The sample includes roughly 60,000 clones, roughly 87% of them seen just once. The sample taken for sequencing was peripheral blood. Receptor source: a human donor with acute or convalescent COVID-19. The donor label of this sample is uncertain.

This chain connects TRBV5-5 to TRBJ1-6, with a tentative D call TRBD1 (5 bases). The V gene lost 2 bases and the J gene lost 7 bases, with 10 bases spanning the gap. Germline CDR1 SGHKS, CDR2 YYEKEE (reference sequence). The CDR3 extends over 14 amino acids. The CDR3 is CASSFTGGNSPLHF. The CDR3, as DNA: TGTGCCAGCAGCTTTACGGGGGGGAATTCACCCCTCCACTTT.

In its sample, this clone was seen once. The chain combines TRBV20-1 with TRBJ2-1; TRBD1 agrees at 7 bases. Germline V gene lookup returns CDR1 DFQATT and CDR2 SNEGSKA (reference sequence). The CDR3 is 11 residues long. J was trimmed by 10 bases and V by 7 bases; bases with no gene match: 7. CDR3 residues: CSGQGPSEQFF. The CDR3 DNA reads TGCAGTGGACAGGGACCTTCAGAGCAGTTCTTC.

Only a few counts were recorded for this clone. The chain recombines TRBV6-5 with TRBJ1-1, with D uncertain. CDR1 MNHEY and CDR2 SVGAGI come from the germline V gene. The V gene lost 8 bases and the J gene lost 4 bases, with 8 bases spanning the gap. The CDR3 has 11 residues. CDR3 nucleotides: TGTGCCAGCTTTCGACTCACTGAAGCTTTCTTT. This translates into CASFRLTEAFF.

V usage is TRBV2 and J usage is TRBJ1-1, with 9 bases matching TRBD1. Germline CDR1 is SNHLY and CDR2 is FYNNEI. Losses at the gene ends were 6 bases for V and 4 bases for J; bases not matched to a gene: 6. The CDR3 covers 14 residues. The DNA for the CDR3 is TGTGCCAGCAGGGACAGGGGAGGGATCACTGAAGCTTTCTTT. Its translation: CASRDRGGITEAFF.

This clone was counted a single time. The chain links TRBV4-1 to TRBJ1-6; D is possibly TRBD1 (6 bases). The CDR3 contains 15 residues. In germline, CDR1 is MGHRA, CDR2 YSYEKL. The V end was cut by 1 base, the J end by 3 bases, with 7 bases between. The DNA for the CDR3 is TGCGCCAGCAGCCAAGCGGACAGCTATAATTCACCCCTCCACTTT. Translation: CASSQADSYNSPLHF.

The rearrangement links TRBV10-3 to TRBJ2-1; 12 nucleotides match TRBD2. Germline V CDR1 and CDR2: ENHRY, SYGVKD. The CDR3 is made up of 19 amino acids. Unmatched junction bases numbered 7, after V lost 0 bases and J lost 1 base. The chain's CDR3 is CAISESTTSGGLSYNEQFF. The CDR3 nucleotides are TGTGCCATCAGTGAGTCAACTACTAGCGGGGGGTTATCCTACAATGAGCAGTTCTTC.

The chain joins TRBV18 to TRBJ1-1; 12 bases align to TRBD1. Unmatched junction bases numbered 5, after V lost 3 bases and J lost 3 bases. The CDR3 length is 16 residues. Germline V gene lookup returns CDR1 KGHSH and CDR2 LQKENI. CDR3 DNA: TGTGCCAGCTCACCTCCGGGACAGGGGGCGCACACTGAAGCTTTCTTT. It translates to CASSPPGQGAHTEAFF.

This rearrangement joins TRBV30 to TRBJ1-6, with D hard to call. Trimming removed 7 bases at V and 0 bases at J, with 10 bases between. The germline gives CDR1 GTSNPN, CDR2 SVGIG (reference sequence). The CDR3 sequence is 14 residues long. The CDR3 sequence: CASRSSSYNSPLHF. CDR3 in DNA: TGTGCCTCCCGCTCGAGCTCCTATAATTCACCCCTCCACTTT.

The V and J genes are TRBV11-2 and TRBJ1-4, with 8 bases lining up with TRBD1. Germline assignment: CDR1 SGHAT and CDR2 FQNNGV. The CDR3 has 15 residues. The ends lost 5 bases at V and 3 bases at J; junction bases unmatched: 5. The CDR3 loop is CASSRQGMANEKLFF. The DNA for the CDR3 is TGTGCCAGCAGCCGACAGGGGATGGCTAATGAAAAACTGTTTTTT.

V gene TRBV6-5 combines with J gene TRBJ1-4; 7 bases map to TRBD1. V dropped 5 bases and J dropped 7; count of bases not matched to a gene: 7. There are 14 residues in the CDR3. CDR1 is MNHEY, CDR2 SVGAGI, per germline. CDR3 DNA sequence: TGTGCCAGCAGTCGGGACAGAGGAACTGAAAAACTGTTTTTT. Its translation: CASSRDRGTEKLFF.

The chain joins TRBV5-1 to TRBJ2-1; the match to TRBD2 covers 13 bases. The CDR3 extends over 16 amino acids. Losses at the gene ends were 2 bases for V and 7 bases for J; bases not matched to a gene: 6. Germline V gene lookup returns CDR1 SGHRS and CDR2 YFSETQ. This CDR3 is CASSLLAGGPGNEQFF. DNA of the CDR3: TGCGCCAGCAGCTTACTAGCGGGAGGGCCGGGGAATGAGCAGTTCTTC.

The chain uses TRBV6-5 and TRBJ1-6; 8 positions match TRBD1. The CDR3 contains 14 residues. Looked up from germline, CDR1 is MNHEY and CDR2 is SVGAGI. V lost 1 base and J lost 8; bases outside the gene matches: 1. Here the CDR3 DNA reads TGTGCCAGCAGTTACTTGACAGGGGATTCACCCCTCCACTTT. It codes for CASSYLTGDSPLHF.

The CDR3 sequence is CASRGNRDRVGTIYF. Here the CDR3 DNA reads TGTGCCAGTAGGGGAAACCGGGACAGGGTCGGCACCATATATTTT. The V gene is TRBV19, the J gene TRBJ1-3, with 9 nucleotides matching TRBD1. V trimming: 6 bases; J trimming: 9 bases; junction bases outside the gene matches: 12. CDR3 length: 15 residues. Germline values: CDR1 LNHDA, CDR2 SQIVND (reference sequence).

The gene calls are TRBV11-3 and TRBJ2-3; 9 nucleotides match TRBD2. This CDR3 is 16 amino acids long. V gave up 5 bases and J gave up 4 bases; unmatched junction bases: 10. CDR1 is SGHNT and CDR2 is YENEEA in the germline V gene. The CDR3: CASSPRRGGASDTQYF. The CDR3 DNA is TGTGCCAGCAGCCCCCGCCGCGGGGGGGCATCAGATACGCAGTATTTT.

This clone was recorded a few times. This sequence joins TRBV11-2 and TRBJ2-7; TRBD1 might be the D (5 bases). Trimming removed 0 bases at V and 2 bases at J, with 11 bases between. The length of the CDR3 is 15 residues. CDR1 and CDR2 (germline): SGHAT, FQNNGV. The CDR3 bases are TGTGCCAGCAGCTTAGATCAGGGCTCCGCCTACGAGCAGTACGTC. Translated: CASSLDQGSAYEQYV.

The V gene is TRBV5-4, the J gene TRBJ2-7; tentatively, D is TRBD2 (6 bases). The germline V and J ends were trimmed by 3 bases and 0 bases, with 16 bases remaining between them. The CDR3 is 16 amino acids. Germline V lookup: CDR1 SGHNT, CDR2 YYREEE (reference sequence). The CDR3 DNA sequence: TGTGCCAGCAGCTCTGGGGGGTCGAGAAGCTCCTACGAGCAGTACGTC. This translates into CASSSGGSRSSYEQYV.

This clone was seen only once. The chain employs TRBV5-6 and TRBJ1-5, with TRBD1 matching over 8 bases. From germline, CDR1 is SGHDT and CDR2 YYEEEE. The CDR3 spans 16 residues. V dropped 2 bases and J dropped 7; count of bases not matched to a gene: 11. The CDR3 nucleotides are TGTGCCAGCAGCTTCAACAGGGGGGAAGGAGTACAGCCCCAGCATTTT. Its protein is CASSFNRGEGVQPQHF. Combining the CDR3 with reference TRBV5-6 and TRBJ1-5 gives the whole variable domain DAGVTQSPTHLIKTRGQQVTLRCSPKSGHDTVSWYQQALGQGPQFIFQYYEEEERQRGNFPDRFSGHQFPNYSSELNVNALLLGDSALYLCASSFNRGEGVQPQHFGDGTRLSIL.

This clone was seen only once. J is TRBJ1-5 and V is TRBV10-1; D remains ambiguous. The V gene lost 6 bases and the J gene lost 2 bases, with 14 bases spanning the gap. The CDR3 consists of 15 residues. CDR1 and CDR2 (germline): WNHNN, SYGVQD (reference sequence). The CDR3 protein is CASSAGPGGNQPQHF. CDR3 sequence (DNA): TGCGCCAGCAGCGCCGGCCCGGGAGGCAATCAGCCCCAGCATTTT.

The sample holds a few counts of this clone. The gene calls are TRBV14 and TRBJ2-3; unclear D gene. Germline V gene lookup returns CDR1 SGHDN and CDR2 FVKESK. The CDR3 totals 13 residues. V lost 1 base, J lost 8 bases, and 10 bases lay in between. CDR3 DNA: TGTGCCAGCAGCCAAGGTGACTTTGTTACGCAGTATTTT. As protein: CASSQGDFVTQYF. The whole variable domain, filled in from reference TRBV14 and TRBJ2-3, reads EAGVTQFPSHSVIEKGQTVTLRCDPISGHDNLYWYRRVMGKEIKFLLHFVKESKQDESGMPNNRFLAERTGGTYSTLKVQPAELEDSGVYFCASSQGDFVTQYFGPGTRLTVL.

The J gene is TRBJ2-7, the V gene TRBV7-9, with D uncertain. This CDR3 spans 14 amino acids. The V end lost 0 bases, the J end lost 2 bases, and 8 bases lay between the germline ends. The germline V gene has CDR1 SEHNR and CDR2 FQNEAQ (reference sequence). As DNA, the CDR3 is TGTGCCAGCAGCTTAGCGCTAGGAACCTACGAGCAGTACTTC. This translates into CASSLALGTYEQYF. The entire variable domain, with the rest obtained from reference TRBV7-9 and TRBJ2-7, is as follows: DTGVSQNPRHKITKRGQNVTFRCDPISEHNRLYWYRQTLGQGPEFLTYFQNEAQLEKSRLLSDRFSAERPKGSFSTLEIQRTEQGDSAMYLCASSLALGTYEQYFGPGTRLTVT.

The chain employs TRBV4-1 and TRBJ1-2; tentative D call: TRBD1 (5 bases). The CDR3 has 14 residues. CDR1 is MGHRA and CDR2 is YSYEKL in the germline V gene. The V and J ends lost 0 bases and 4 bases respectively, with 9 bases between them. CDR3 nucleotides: TGCGCCAGCAGCCAAGACCCCGGGGGCTATGGCTACACCTTC. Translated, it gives CASSQDPGGYGYTF.